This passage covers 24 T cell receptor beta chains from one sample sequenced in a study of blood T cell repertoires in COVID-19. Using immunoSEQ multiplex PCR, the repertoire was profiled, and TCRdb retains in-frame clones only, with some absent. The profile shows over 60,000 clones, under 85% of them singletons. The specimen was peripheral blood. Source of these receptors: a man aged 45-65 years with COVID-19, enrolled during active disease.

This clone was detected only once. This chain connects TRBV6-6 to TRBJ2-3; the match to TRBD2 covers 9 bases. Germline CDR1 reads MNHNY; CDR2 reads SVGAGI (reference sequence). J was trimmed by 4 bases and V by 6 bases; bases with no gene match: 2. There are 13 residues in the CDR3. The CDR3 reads CASRAGGPDTQYF. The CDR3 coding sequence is TGTGCCAGCAGAGCGGGGGGACCAGATACGCAGTATTTT.

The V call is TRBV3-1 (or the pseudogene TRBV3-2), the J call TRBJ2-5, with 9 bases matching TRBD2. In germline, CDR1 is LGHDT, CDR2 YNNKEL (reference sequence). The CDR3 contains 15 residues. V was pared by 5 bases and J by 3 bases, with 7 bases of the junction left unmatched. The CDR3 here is CASSTAGGRKETQYF. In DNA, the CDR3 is TGTGCCAGCAGCACAGCGGGAGGACGGAAAGAGACCCAGTACTTC.

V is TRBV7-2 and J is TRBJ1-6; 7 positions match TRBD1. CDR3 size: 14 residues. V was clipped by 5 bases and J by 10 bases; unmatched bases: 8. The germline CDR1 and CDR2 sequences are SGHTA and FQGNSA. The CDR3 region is CASSKRQGDSPLHF. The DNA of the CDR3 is TGTGCCAGCAGCAAGAGACAGGGCGACTCACCCCTCCACTTT.

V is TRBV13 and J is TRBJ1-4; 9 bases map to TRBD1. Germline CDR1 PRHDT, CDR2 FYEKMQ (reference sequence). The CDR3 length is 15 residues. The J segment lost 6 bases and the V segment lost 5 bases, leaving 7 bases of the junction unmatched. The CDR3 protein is CASSRRTGGDEKLFF. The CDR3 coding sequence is TGTGCCAGCAGCCGCCGAACAGGGGGCGATGAAAAACTGTTTTTT.

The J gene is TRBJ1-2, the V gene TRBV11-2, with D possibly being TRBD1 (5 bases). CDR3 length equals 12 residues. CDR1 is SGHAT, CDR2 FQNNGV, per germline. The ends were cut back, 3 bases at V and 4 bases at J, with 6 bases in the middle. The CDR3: CASSFDSYGYTF. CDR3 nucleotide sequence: TGTGCCAGCAGCTTTGACAGCTATGGCTACACCTTC.

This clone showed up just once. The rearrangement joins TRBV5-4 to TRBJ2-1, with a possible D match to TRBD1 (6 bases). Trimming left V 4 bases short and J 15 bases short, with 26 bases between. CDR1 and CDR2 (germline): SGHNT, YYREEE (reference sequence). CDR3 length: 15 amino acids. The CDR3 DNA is TGTGCCAGCAGCCGTCGGACAGATGTAGTGGGATCCGTGTTCTTC. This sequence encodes CASSRRTDVVGSVFF.

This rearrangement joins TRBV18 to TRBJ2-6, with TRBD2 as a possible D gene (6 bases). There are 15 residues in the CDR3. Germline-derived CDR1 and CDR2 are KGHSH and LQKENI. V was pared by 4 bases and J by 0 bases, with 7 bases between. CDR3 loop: CASSRDFSGANVLTF. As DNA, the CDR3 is TGTGCCAGCTCACGGGACTTCTCTGGGGCCAACGTCCTGACTTTC.

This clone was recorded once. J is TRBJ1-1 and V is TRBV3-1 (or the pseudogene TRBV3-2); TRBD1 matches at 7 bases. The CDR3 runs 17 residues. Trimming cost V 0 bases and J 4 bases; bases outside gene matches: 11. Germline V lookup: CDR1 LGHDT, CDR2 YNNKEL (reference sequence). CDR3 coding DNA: TGTGCCAGCAGCCAAGATCTCGGACCGGGACAGCCCACTGAAGCTTTCTTT. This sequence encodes CASSQDLGPGQPTEAFF.

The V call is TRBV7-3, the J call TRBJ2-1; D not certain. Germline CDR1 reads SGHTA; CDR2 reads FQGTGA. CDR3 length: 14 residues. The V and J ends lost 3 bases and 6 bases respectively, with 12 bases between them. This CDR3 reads CASSFSSTRNEQFF. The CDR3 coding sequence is TGTGCCAGCAGCTTTTCGAGCACCCGCAATGAGCAGTTCTTC. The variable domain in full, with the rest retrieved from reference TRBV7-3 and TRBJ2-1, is GAGVSQTPSNKVTEKGKYVELRCDPISGHTALYWYRQSLGQGPEFLIYFQGTGAADDSGLPNDRFFAVRPEGSVSTLKIQRTERGDSAVYLCASSFSSTRNEQFFGPGTRLTVL.

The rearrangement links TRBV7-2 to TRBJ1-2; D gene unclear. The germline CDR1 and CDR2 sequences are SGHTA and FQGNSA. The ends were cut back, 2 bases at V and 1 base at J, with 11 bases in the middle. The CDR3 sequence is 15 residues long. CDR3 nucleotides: TGTGCCAGCAGCTTAATCAGTCGTAATAACTATGGCTACACCTTC. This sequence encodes CASSLISRNNYGYTF. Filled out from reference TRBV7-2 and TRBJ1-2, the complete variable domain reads GAGVSQSPSNKVTEKGKDVELRCDPISGHTALYWYRQSLGQGLEFLIYFQGNSAPDKSGLPSDRFSAERTGGSVSTLTIQRTQQEDSAVYLCASSLISRNNYGYTFGSGTRLTVV.

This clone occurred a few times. Here the CDR3 DNA reads TGTGCCAGCAGCCTGCAGACTAGCGGGGGACAAGAGACCCAGTACTTC. Amino acids: CASSLQTSGGQETQYF. This rearrangement joins TRBV7-8 to TRBJ2-5, with TRBD2 identical over 12 bases. The V gene end was trimmed by 5 bases and the J gene end by 2 bases; junction bases not matched to a gene: 6. The CDR3 extends over 16 amino acids. Germline CDR1 and CDR2: SGHVS and FQNEAQ.

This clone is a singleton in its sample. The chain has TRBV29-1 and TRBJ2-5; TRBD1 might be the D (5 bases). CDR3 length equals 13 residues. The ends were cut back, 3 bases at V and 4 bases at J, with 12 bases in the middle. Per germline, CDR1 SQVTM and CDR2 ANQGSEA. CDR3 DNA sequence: TGCAGCGTTGAGGGCCAGGGTGGAGAGACCCAGTACTTC. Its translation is CSVEGQGGETQYF. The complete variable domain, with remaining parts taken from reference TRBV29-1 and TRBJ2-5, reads SAVISQKPSRDICQRGTSLTIQCQVDSQVTMMFWYRQQPGQSLTLIATANQGSEATYESGFVIDKFPISRPNLTFSTLTVSNMSPEDSSIYLCSVEGQGGETQYFGPGTRLLVL.

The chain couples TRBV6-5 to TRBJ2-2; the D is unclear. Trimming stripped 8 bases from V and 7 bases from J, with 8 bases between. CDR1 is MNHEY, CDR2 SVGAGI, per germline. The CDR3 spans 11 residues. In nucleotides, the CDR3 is TGTGCCAGCCTGACTCGCGGGGAGCTGTTTTTT. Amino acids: CASLTRGELFF.

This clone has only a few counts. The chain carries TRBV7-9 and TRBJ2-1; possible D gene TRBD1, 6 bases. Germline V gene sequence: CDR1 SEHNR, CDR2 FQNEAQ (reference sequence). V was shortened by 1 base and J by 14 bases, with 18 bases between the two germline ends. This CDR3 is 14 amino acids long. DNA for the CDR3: TGTGCCAGCAGCTTAGGGAAGGAGGTGGACAGCAAGTTCTTC. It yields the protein CASSLGKEVDSKFF. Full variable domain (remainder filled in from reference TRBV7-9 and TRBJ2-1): DTGVSQNPRHKITKRGQNVTFRCDPISEHNRLYWYRQTLGQGPEFLTYFQNEAQLEKSRLLSDRFSAERPKGSFSTLEIQRTEQGDSAMYLCASSLGKEVDSKFFGPGTRLTVL.

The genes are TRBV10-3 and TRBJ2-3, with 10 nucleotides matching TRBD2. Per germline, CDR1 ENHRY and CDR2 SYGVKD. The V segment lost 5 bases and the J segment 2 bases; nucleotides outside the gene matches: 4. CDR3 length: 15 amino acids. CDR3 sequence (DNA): TGTGCCATCAGTCCTAGCGGGGGTTACACAGATACGCAGTATTTT. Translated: CAISPSGGYTDTQYF.

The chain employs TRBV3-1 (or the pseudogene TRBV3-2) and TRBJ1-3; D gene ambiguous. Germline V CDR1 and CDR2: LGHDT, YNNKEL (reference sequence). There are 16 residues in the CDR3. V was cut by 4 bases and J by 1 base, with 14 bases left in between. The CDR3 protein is CASSLTRDLSGNTIYF. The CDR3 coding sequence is TGTGCCAGCAGCCTAACCCGGGATCTTTCTGGAAACACCATATATTTT.

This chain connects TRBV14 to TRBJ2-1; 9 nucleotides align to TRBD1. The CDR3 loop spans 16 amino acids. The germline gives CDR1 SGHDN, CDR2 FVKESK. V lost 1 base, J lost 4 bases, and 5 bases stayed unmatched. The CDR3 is CASSQVDRGDYNEQFF. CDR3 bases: TGTGCCAGCAGCCAAGTGGACAGGGGCGATTACAATGAGCAGTTCTTC.

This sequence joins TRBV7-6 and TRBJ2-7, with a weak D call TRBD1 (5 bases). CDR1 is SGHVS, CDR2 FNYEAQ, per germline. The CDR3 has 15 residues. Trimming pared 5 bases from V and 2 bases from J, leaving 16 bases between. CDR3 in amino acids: CASSKRAQGTYEQYF. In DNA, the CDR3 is TGTGCCAGCAGCAAACGGGCGCAGGGTACCTACGAGCAGTACTTC.

The CDR3: CASRLRGTGVTPLHF. For the CDR3, the DNA is TGTGCCAGCCGCCTCAGGGGTACAGGTGTGACACCCCTCCACTTT. The chain uses TRBV27 and TRBJ1-6, with D maybe TRBD1 (6 bases). The germline gives CDR1 MNHEY, CDR2 SMNVEV (reference sequence). CDR3 size: 15 residues. The germline V and J ends were trimmed by 8 bases and 11 bases, with 22 bases remaining between them.

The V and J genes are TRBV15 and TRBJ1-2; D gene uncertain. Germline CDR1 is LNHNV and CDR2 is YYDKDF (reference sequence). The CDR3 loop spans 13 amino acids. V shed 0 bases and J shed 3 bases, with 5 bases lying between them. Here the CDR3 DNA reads TGTGCCACCAGCAGAGACCGCGACTATGGCTACACCTTC. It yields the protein CATSRDRDYGYTF. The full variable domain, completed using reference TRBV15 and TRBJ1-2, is DAMVIQNPRYQVTQFGKPVTLSCSQTLNHNVMYWYQQKSSQAPKLLFHYYDKDFNNEADTPDNFQSRRPNTSFCFLDIRSPGLGDTAMYLCATSRDRDYGYTFGSGTRLTVV.

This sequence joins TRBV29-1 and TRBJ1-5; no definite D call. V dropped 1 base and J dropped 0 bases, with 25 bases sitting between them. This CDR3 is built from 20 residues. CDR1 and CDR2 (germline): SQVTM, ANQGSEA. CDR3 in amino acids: CSVEVCDTHRPKNSNQPQHF. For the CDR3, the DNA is TGCAGCGTTGAAGTGTGTGACACCCATCGCCCCAAGAATAGCAATCAGCCCCAGCATTTT.

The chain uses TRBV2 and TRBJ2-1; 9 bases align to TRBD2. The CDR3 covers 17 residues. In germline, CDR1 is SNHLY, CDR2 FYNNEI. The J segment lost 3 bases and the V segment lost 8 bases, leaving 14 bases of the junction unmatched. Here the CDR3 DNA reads TGTGCCAGCGTGCACGGTCTGGCGGGGGGGATCTACAATGAGCAGTTCTTC. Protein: CASVHGLAGGIYNEQFF.

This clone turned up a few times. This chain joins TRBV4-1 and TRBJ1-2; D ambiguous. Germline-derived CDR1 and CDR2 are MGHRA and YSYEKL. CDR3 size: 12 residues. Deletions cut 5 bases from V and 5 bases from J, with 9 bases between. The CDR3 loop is CASSSGRYGYTF. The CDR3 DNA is TGCGCCAGCAGCTCGGGGAGATATGGCTACACCTTC.

The CDR3 is CASSADRRSTEAFF. In DNA form, the CDR3 reads TGTGCCAGCAGCGCGGACAGGCGGAGCACTGAAGCTTTCTTT. This chain links TRBV5-4 with TRBJ1-1; 7 bases fit TRBD1. The CDR3 has 14 residues. Germline V gene lookup returns CDR1 SGHNT and CDR2 YYREEE (reference sequence). V dropped 4 bases and J dropped 4; count of bases not matched to a gene: 7.